These T cell receptor beta chains were read from a single sample in a study of shared clonotypes between healthy human individuals. Only in-frame clones appear in the TCRdb table, and some are missing; sequencing was by immunoSEQ multiplex PCR. This table holds 850,000 to 1,200,000 clones, 65% to 80% found once. Sequences were obtained from memory CD4+ T cells sorted from blood. Source of these receptors: a man aged 18 to 30 in good health. Each CDR3 is given with its conserved first and last residue. The D gene is left open where the match is weak. Where a row states a size, it is once, few, many or the class of an expanded clone; other rows omit it.

CASSLGSSFYEQYF	TGCGCCAGCAGCTTGGGTAGTTCTTTCTACGAGCAGTACTTC	.	14	.	TRBV5-1	TRBJ2-7
CASSLRVDYGYTF	TGTGCCAGCAGCTTACGGGTCGACTATGGCTACACCTTC	.	13	.	TRBV11-2	TRBJ1-2
CASSPGQGGTDTQYF	TGTGCCAGCTCGCCGGGACAAGGGGGCACAGATACGCAGTATTTT	.	15	.	TRBV18	TRBJ2-3
CASNRDRAVVGTIYF	TGTGCCAGCAACCGCGACAGGGCTGTAGTAGGCACCATATATTTT	TRBD1	15	.	TRBV6-6	TRBJ1-3
CASSPPTRIGNEQFF	TGCGCCAGCAGCCCCCCGACTAGAATTGGCAATGAGCAGTTCTTC	.	15	.	TRBV5-1	TRBJ2-1
CASTKDKNTEAFF	TGTGCCAGCACCAAGGACAAGAACACTGAAGCTTTCTTT	.	13	few	TRBV6-6	TRBJ1-1
CASRDSGRALAEQYF	TGTGCCAGCAGAGATAGCGGGAGGGCTTTAGCCGAGCAGTACTTC	TRBD2	15	.	TRBV6-6	TRBJ2-7
CASSEARPGRAPLHF	TGTGCCAGCAGTGAAGCGCGTCCAGGGCGAGCACCCCTCCACTTT	.	15	.	TRBV6-1	TRBJ1-6
CASSEISSGVYNEQFF	TGTGCCAGCAGTGAAATATCTAGCGGGGTATACAATGAGCAGTTCTTC	TRBD2	16	.	TRBV6-1	TRBJ2-1
CASSLSAGGVYEQYF	TGTGCCAGCAGCCTATCGGCGGGAGGCGTGTACGAGCAGTACTTC	TRBD2	15	.	TRBV7-2	TRBJ2-7
CAWSAQNWDTQYF	TGTGCCTGGAGTGCCCAGAATTGGGATACGCAGTATTTT	.	13	.	TRBV30	TRBJ2-3
CASSQGQGGTVSYEQYF	TGCGCCAGCAGCCAAGGCCAGGGAGGTACCGTCTCCTACGAGCAGTACTTC	.	17	.	TRBV4-1	TRBJ2-7
CASSFSRQETQYF	TGTGCCAGCAGTTTTTCTCGGCAAGAGACCCAGTACTTC	.	13	.	TRBV27	TRBJ2-5
CSATGEFGYTF	TGCAGTGCTACAGGGGAATTCGGCTACACCTTC	.	11	few	TRBV20-1	TRBJ1-2
CASSLESSYEQYF	TGTGCCAGCAGCTTAGAAAGCTCCTACGAGCAGTACTTC	.	13	once	TRBV7-9	TRBJ2-7
CATLTATYNYGYTF	TGCGCCACCCTGACAGCCACATATAACTATGGCTACACCTTC	.	14	.	TRBV10-2	TRBJ1-2
CAAGQGNIQYF	TGTGCCGCGGGACAGGGGAACATTCAGTACTTC	TRBD1	11	.	TRBV6-1	TRBJ2-4
CASRQGAVTEAFF	TGTGCCAGCCGACAGGGGGCGGTCACTGAAGCTTTCTTT	TRBD1	13	.	TRBV6-1	TRBJ1-1
CASREWGEGYEQYF	TGTGCCAGCAGGGAATGGGGAGAAGGGTACGAGCAGTACTTC	.	14	.	TRBV6-1	TRBJ2-7
CASSEVPGAGEKLFF	TGTGCCAGCAGTGAAGTTCCGGGGGCCGGTGAAAAACTGTTTTTT	.	15	.	TRBV6-1	TRBJ1-4
CASSLGPKQETQYF	TGTGCCAGCAGCTTAGGGCCGAAACAAGAGACCCAGTACTTC	.	14	.	TRBV11-3	TRBJ2-5
CAWNRGRETQYF	TGTGCCTGGAATCGAGGGCGGGAGACCCAGTACTTC	.	12	.	TRBV30	TRBJ2-5
CASSRGLAGGTETQYF	TGTGCCAGCAGCCGGGGACTAGCGGGGGGTACGGAGACCCAGTACTTC	TRBD2	16	once	TRBV7-2	TRBJ2-5
CASSHWVGAGPYNEQFF	TGCGCCAGCAGTCACTGGGTAGGGGCGGGACCCTACAATGAGCAGTTCTTC	.	17	.	TRBV23-1	TRBJ2-1
CASSFRDLPYEQYF	TGTGCCAGCAGCTTCCGGGACTTACCCTACGAGCAGTACTTC	.	14	.	TRBV11-2	TRBJ2-7
CASSEQGSGNTIYF	TGCGCCAGCAGCGAACAGGGGTCTGGAAACACCATATATTTT	TRBD1	14	.	TRBV10-1	TRBJ1-3
CASSRTTGALSRGYTF	TGTGCCAGCAGCCGTACGACAGGGGCCTTATCGAGGGGCTACACCTTC	TRBD1	16	.	TRBV5-6	TRBJ1-2
CAWSVIRASYGYTF	TGTGCCTGGAGTGTAATCCGAGCGAGCTATGGCTACACCTTC	.	14	.	TRBV30	TRBJ1-2
CASSLGGLRIDTQYF	TGTGCCAGCAGCTTGGGAGGACTTAGAATAGATACGCAGTATTTT	.	15	.	TRBV7-2	TRBJ2-3
CASSLFSAYEQYF	TGTGCCAGCAGTTTATTCTCGGCGTACGAGCAGTACTTC	.	13	.	TRBV27	TRBJ2-7
CVTGTDSYEQYF	TGTGTCACCGGGACGGACTCCTACGAGCAGTACTTC	.	12	.	TRBV5-8	TRBJ2-7